Here is one TCR beta chain with its context. This sample was included in a study of blood T cell repertoires in COVID-19. Study-level information: Samples taken during acute and convalescent COVID-19 were collected in the United States, Italy and Spain. Sources were T cells, B-cell-depleted T cells, or PBMCs; the material itself was cDNA or gDNA.

The CDR3 contains 13 residues. Germline CDR1 is SGHAT and CDR2 is FQNNGV. The germline V and J ends were trimmed by 2 bases and 10 bases, with 9 bases remaining between them. Cohort allocation depended upon clinical history that participants reported. The study counted Cohort 3 donors as recovered given two negative PCRs, clearance, or symptom resolution. TCRdb's table, derived via immunoSEQ multiplex PCR, lists solely in-frame clones and lacks some. The sample comprises approximately 250,000 clones, 88% of which are singletons, and 0.8% to 1% rests with the top ten. The clonotype comes from a woman between 25 and 40 years old who had recovered from COVID-19. Material: PBMCs or T cells enriched from blood (not recorded which). This chain joins TRBV11-2 and TRBJ1-6; D is unresolved. This CDR3 is CASSLNPRSPLHF. In DNA form, the CDR3 reads TGTGCCAGCAGCTTAAATCCACGGTCACCCCTCCACTTT.